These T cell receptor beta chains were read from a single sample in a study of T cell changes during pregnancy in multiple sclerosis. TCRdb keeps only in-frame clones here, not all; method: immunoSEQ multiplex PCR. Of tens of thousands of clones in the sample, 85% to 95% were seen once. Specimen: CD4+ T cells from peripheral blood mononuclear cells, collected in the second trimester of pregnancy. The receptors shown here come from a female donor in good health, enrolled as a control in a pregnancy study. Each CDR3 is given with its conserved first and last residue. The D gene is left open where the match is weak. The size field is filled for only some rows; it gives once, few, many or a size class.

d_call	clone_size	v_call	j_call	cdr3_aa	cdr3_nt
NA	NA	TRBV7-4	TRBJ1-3	CASSSIRGETGNTIYF	TGTGCCAGCAGCTCGATACGGGGGGAAACTGGAAACACCATATATTTT
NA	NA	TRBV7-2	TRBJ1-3	CASTRAGGNTIYF	TGTGCCAGCACCAGGGCAGGAGGAAACACCATATATTTT
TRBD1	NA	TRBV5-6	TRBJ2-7	CASSLGGTGSYEQYF	TGTGCCAGCAGCTTGGGGGGGACAGGTTCCTACGAGCAGTACTTC
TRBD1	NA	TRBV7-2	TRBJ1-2	CASSSGQDGGYTF	TGTGCCAGCAGCTCCGGACAGGACGGGGGCTACACCTTC
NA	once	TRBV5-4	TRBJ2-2	CASSLDPDRGELFF	TGTGCCAGCAGCTTGGATCCTGACAGAGGGGAGCTGTTTTTT
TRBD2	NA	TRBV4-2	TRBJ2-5	CASSQDPSGLSSETQYF	TGTGCCAGCAGCCAAGATCCTTCGGGACTATCATCGGAGACCCAGTACTTC
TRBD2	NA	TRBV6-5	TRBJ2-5	CASTTSGGETQYF	TGTGCCAGCACCACGTCGGGGGGAGAGACCCAGTACTTC
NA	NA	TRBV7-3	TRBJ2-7	CASSLTNQDEQYF	TGTGCCAGCAGCTTAACGAATCAGGACGAGCAGTACTTC
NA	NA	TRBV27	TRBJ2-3	CASSLDGRGGTDTQYF	TGTGCCAGCAGTTTAGATGGGCGGGGAGGCACAGATACGCAGTATTTT
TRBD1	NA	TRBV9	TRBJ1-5	CASSVGDRGNQPQHF	TGTGCCAGCAGCGTAGGTGACAGGGGGAATCAGCCCCAGCATTTT
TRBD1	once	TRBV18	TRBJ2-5	CASSPQTGGHQETQYF	TGTGCCAGCTCACCGCAGACAGGGGGCCATCAAGAGACCCAGTACTTC
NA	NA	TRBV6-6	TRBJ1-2	CASRKDSHPFYGYTF	TGTGCCAGCAGAAAGGACAGTCATCCTTTCTATGGCTACACCTTC
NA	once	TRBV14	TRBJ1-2	CASSPSRTVNGYTF	TGTGCCAGCAGCCCATCGCGGACAGTGAATGGCTACACCTTC
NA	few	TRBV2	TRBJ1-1	CASRPGTMNTEAFF	TGTGCCAGCCGGCCGGGAACTATGAACACTGAAGCTTTCTTT
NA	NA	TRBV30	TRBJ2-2	CAWSRLRGATGELFF	TGTGCCTGGAGCCGCCTGCGGGGAGCCACCGGGGAGCTGTTTTTT
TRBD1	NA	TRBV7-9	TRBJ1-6	CASRQGNNNSPLHF	TGTGCCAGCAGACAGGGGAACAATAATTCACCCCTCCACTTT
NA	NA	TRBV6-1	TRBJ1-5	CASTPRGNQPQHF	TGTGCCAGCACCCCAAGGGGTAATCAGCCCCAGCATTTT
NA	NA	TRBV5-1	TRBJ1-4	CASSLMGGTNEKLFF	TGCGCCAGCAGCTTAATGGGGGGAACTAATGAAAAACTGTTTTTT
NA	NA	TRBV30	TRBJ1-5	CAWSGAGGGRNQPQHF	TGTGCCTGGAGTGGGGCCGGCGGGGGTCGCAATCAGCCCCAGCATTTT
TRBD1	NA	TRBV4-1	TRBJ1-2	CASSQGGQSNYGYTF	TGCGCCAGCAGCCAAGGGGGACAGTCTAACTATGGCTACACCTTC
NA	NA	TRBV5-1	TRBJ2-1	CASSLGAAGEQFF	TGCGCCAGCAGCTTGGGGGCAGCGGGTGAGCAGTTCTTC
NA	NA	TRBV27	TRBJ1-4	CASSPYSRGGEKLFF	TGTGCCAGCAGTCCTTACAGTAGAGGGGGTGAAAAACTGTTTTTT
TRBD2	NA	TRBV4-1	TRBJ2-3	CASSQETSGGSTDTQYF	TGCGCCAGCAGCCAGGAGACTAGCGGGGGGTCCACAGATACGCAGTATTTT
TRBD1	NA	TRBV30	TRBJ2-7	CAWSWAGGGEQYF	TGTGCCTGGAGTTGGGCAGGGGGCGGCGAGCAGTACTTC
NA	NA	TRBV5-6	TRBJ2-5	CASSLPVEGAYQETQYF	TGTGCCAGCAGCTTGCCGGTAGAGGGCGCCTACCAAGAGACCCAGTACTTC
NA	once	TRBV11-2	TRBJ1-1	CASSFHRNTEAFF	TGTGCCAGCAGCTTCCACAGGAACACTGAAGCTTTCTTT
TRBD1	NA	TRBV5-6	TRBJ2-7	CASSLFTTRDRGYEQYF	TGTGCCAGCAGCTTGTTCACTACCCGGGACAGGGGCTACGAGCAGTACTTC
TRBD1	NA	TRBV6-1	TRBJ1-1	CASSEETGTEAFF	TGTGCCAGCAGTGAGGAGACAGGGACTGAAGCTTTCTTT
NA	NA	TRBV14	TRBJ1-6	CASSQGQGPNSPLHF	TGTGCCAGCAGCCAAGGGCAGGGGCCCAATTCACCCCTCCACTTT
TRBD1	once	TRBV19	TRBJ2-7	CASSPILGQGGEQYF	TGTGCCAGTAGTCCTATCCTGGGACAGGGCGGCGAGCAGTACTTC
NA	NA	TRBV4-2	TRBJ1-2	CASSQGQGYGYTF	TGTGCCAGCAGCCAAGGGCAGGGGTATGGCTACACCTTC
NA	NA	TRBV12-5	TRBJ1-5	CASGSGTYSNQPQHF	TGTGCTAGTGGCTCTGGGACTTATAGCAATCAGCCCCAGCATTTT
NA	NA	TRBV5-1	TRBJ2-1	CASRLKGELSNEQFF	TGCGCCAGCAGGCTTAAGGGGGAGTTAAGCAATGAGCAGTTCTTC
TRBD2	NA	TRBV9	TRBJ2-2	CASSLTSGGISGELFF	TGTGCCAGCAGCTTGACTAGCGGGGGAATATCCGGGGAGCTGTTTTTT
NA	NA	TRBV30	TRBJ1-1	CAWSDIRGTEAFF	TGTGCCTGGAGTGACATTAGGGGAACTGAAGCTTTCTTT
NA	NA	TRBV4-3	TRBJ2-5	CASSQDLGVETRYF	TGCGCCAGCAGCCAAGATTTGGGCGTAGAGACCCGGTACTTC
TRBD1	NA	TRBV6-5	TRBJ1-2	CASKRTGGPYGYTF	TGTGCCAGCAAGAGGACAGGGGGACCCTATGGCTACACCTTC
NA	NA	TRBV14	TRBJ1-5	CASSQEGRGQPQHF	TGTGCCAGCAGCCAAGAGGGGAGGGGACAGCCCCAGCATTTT
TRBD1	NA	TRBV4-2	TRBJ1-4	CASSHHRDRDEKLFF	TGTGCCAGCAGCCACCACAGGGACAGGGATGAAAAACTGTTTTTT
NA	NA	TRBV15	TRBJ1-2	CATSREVSGNYGYTF	TGTGCCACCAGCAGAGAGGTATCAGGGAACTATGGCTACACCTTC
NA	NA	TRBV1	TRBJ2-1	CTTRTSGGHNEQFF	TGCACCACCAGGACTAGCGGGGGGCACAATGAGCAGTTCTTC
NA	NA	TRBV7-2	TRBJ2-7	CASSLESHSSEQYF	TGTGCCAGCAGCTTAGAATCCCACTCAAGCGAGCAGTACTTC
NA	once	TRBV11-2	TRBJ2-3	CASSLSYGAGSTDTQYF	TGTGCCAGCAGCTTATCCTATGGGGCGGGGAGCACAGATACGCAGTATTTT
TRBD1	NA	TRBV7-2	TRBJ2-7	CASSPIPGTGRYEQYF	TGTGCCAGCAGCCCTATACCCGGGACAGGGCGGTACGAGCAGTACTTC
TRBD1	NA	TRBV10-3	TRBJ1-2	CATSGQGKIYGYTF	TGTGCCACTTCGGGACAGGGGAAAATCTATGGCTACACCTTC
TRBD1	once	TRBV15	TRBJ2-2	CATSRDRGSTGELFF	TGTGCCACCAGCAGGGACAGGGGGAGCACCGGGGAGCTGTTTTTT
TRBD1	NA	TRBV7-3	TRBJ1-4	CASRPGTGIHEKLFF	TGTGCCAGCCGGCCTGGGACAGGGATCCATGAAAAACTGTTTTTT
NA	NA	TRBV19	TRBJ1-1	CASSEQGSTEAFF	TGTGCCAGTAGTGAGCAGGGGAGCACTGAAGCTTTCTTT
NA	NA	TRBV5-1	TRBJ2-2	CASSPGGDSGELFF	TGCGCCAGCAGCCCAGGAGGTGATTCCGGGGAGCTGTTTTTT
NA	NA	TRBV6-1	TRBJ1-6	CASSEVLGVVYNSPLHF	TGTGCCAGCAGTGAAGTCTTGGGCGTCGTCTATAATTCACCCCTCCACTTT
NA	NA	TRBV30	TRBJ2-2	CAWKQNTGELFF	TGTGCCTGGAAACAGAACACCGGGGAGCTGTTTTTT
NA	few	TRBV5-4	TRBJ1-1	CASSLKGAEAFF	TGTGCCAGCAGCTTGAAGGGAGCTGAAGCTTTCTTT
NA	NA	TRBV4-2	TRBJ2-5	CASSQGNPVGGQLSETQYF	TGTGCCAGCAGCCAAGGGAACCCCGTTGGAGGGCAATTAAGTGAGACCCAGTACTTC
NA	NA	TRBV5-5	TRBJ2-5	CASTTSLSVETQYF	TGTGCCAGCACCACTAGTCTTAGTGTGGAGACCCAGTACTTC
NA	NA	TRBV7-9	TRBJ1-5	CASSSEWAGGNQPQHF	TGTGCCAGCAGCTCAGAATGGGCGGGGGGCAATCAGCCCCAGCATTTT